These 18 T cell receptor beta chains originate from one sample sequenced in a study of T cell repertoires in aging, cancer and after chemotherapy. TRB rearrangements spanning V, D and J were amplified using mixed TRB-A/B primers. TCRdb analysed the multiplex PCR reads with MiXCR anew, one entry per CDR3 protein. This table has about a thousand distinct CDR3 sequences, around 27% appearing once. TCR beta rearrangements were amplified from peripheral blood genomic DNA. Sequencing was carried out using blood. The receptors come from a human donor with a solid tumor.

By share of the sample, this clonotype is large. The chain recombines TRBV29-1 with TRBJ2-7; 8 nucleotides align to TRBD1. V shed 7 bases, J shed 3 bases, and the junction held 11 bases outside the gene matches. The V gene's germline CDR1 is SQVTM and CDR2 ANQGSEA. The CDR3 is made up of 14 amino acids. CDR3 bases: TGCAGCGCTCAGGGGGCGGACCTTCTCTACGAGCAGTACTTC. This sequence encodes CSAQGADLLYEQYF.

The CDR3 spells CASSQAGQVYGYTF. The CDR3 nucleotides read TGCGCCAGCAGCCAAGCGGGACAGGTCTATGGCTACACCTTC. The chain links TRBV4-3 to TRBJ1-2; 8 bases are a match to TRBD1. V shed 1 base, J shed 4 bases, and the junction held 2 bases outside the gene matches. The CDR3 has 14 amino acids. The germline V gene encodes CDR1 LGHNA and CDR2 YSLEER.

This clonotype is medium-sized in the sample. The genes are TRBV7-9 and TRBJ2-1; 12 bases map to TRBD2. The V segment lost 5 bases and the J segment 8 bases; nucleotides outside the gene matches: 4. Germline CDR1 and CDR2: SEHNR and FQNEAQ (reference sequence). This CDR3 region has 14 residues. DNA of the CDR3: TGTGCCAGCAGCCCGACTAGCGGGAGCGATGAGCAGTTCTTC. Translation gives CASSPTSGSDEQFF.

The chain couples TRBV11-1 to TRBJ2-3, with 8 bases aligning to TRBD2. This CDR3 has 17 amino acids. The germline V gene encodes CDR1 SGHAT and CDR2 FQDESV (reference sequence). The CDR3 coding sequence is TGTGTTAGCAGCTTAAGACGGGGGACTAGTACCACAGATACGCAGTATTTT. Amino acid sequence: CVSSLRRGTSTTDTQYF. The full variable domain, rest sourced from reference TRBV11-1 and TRBJ2-3, is EAEVAQSPRYKITEKSQAVAFWCDPISGHATLYWYRQILGQGPELLVQFQDESVVDDSQLPKDRFSAERLKGVDSTLKIQPAELGDSAMYLCVSSLRRGTSTTDTQYFGPGTRLTVL.

This clonotype counts as large. The V and J genes are TRBV19 and TRBJ2-1, with unresolved D. CDR3 length: 12 amino acids. The germline V gene has CDR1 LNHDA and CDR2 SQIVND (reference sequence). V was pared by 2 bases and J by 2 bases, with 1 base between. Here the CDR3 reads CASSIPYNEQFF. Written as DNA, the CDR3 is TGTGCCAGTAGTATACCCTACAATGAGCAGTTCTTC.

V usage is TRBV20-1 and J usage is TRBJ1-2; perhaps TRBD1 as D (5 bases). Trimming took off 6 bases at V and 1 base at J, with 15 bases between the two ends. The V gene's germline CDR1 is DFQATT and CDR2 SNEGSKA (reference sequence). The CDR3 runs to 14 residues. The CDR3 sequence is CSAYPGLRNYGYTF. The CDR3 DNA reads TGCAGTGCATACCCGGGACTCCGTAACTATGGCTACACCTTC.

This clonotype was found a few times. The chain has TRBV20-1 and TRBJ2-3; TRBD2 agrees at 7 bases. Germline V gene sequence: CDR1 DFQATT, CDR2 SNEGSKA (reference sequence). Trimming removed 6 bases from V and 2 bases from J; junction bases left unmatched: 8. This CDR3 is 14 amino acids long. This CDR3 is CSAGRGRDTDTQYF. DNA for the CDR3: TGCAGTGCCGGTCGGGGGAGGGACACAGATACGCAGTATTTT.

This clonotype has more than one count but fewer than ten. CDR3 in amino acids: CASSLTPRTAVDTGELFF. As DNA, the CDR3 is TGTGCCAGCAGCTTAACCCCGAGGACCGCCGTAGACACCGGGGAGCTGTTTTTT. J is TRBJ2-2 and V is TRBV7-2; D not resolved. Germline CDR1 SGHTA, CDR2 FQGNSA. The V and J ends lost 2 bases and 3 bases respectively, with 19 bases between them. This CDR3 is 18 amino acids long.

This clonotype is categorized as medium-sized. The genes are TRBV5-5 and TRBJ1-3; no clear D gene. V lost 7 bases to trimming and J lost 6 bases, with 11 bases between them. The CDR3 extends over 12 amino acids. CDR1 is SGHKS, CDR2 YYEKEE, per germline (reference sequence). The CDR3 sequence: CASHSGANTIYF. CDR3 DNA: TGTGCCAGCCATTCGGGCGCAAACACCATATATTTT. Filled out from reference TRBV5-5 and TRBJ1-3, the complete variable domain reads DAGVTQSPTHLIKTRGQQVTLRCSPISGHKSVSWYQQVLGQGPQFIFQYYEKEERGRGNFPDRFSARQFPNYSSELNVNALLLGDSALYLCASHSGANTIYFGEGSWLTVV.

This clonotype has a single count. This sequence joins TRBV20-1 and TRBJ2-5, with 7 bases matching TRBD2. Germline loops: CDR1 DFQATT, CDR2 SNEGSKA (reference sequence). The CDR3 loop spans 16 amino acids. The junction had 15 bases not matched to a gene; V was cut back by 4 bases and J by 4 bases. The CDR3 DNA reads as TGCAGTGCTAAGAGGCCCGGGGTAGGCGGGGGAGAGACCCAGTACTTC. As protein: CSAKRPGVGGGETQYF.

In its sample, this clonotype was seen a few times. The junction departs from the called germline gene at one end, perhaps through a read error. The chain is built from TRBV12-3 or TRBV12-4 and TRBJ1-4, with D maybe TRBD1 (5 bases). The length of the CDR3 is 14 residues. CDR3 protein: CASSPGQGNGKLFF. CDR3 DNA: TGTGCCAGCAGTCCCGGCCAGGGCAATGGAAAACTGTTTTTT.

This clonotype was counted only a few times. CDR3 region: CATAGGAEAFF. CDR3 nucleotides: TGTGCCACCGCAGGGGGCGCTGAAGCTTTCTTT. The chain links TRBV27 to TRBJ1-1, with 8 bases matching TRBD1. CDR1 is MNHEY, CDR2 SMNVEV, per germline (reference sequence). J lost 6 bases, V lost 10 bases, and 4 bases had no gene match. The CDR3 has 11 amino acids.

This clonotype is classed as medium-sized. This rearrangement joins TRBV19 to TRBJ1-5; D might be TRBD1 (5 bases). The CDR3 runs to 15 residues. V dropped 11 bases and J dropped 4 bases, with 21 bases sitting between them. The germline CDR1 and CDR2 sequences are LNHDA and SQIVND (reference sequence). CDR3 loop: CASWERGTKNQPQHF. CDR3 sequence (DNA): TGTGCCTCCTGGGAACGGGGGACTAAAAATCAGCCCCAGCATTTT.

This clonotype qualifies as large. The chain carries TRBV6-1 and TRBJ1-3; the D gene is possibly TRBD1 (5 bases). From germline, CDR1 is MNHNS and CDR2 SASEGT. This CDR3 has 16 amino acids. The ends were cut back, 4 bases at V and 0 bases at J, with 13 bases in the middle. Here the CDR3 DNA reads TGTGCCAGCAGTGCCTTTCCGACAGTCTCTGGAAACACCATATATTTT. Amino acids: CASSAFPTVSGNTIYF.

Concerning this clonotype: One end of the junction fails to match germline, which may point to a read error. The chain joins TRBV10-3 to TRBJ2-1; 8 nucleotides align to TRBD2. The V gene's germline CDR1 is ENHRY and CDR2 SYGVKD. This CDR3 has 17 amino acids. In DNA form, the CDR3 reads TGTGCCATCAGTGATAAGGGCGGGAGCGGGAGTTACAATAAGCAGTTCTTC. This translates into CAISDKGGSGSYNKQFF.

This clonotype ranks as medium-sized. This chain uses TRBV12-3 or TRBV12-4 with TRBJ1-1; D uncertain. V was cut by 6 bases and J by 0 bases, with 8 bases left in between. The length of the CDR3 is 13 residues. The CDR3 nucleotides read TGTGCCAGCAGACCCCTCGTGAACACTGAAGCTTTCTTT. This translates into CASRPLVNTEAFF.

V usage is TRBV7-2 and J usage is TRBJ2-5, with D perhaps TRBD1 (6 bases). CDR1 is SGHTA, CDR2 FQGNSA, per germline. This CDR3 region has 14 residues. Trimming took off 5 bases at V and 5 bases at J, with 15 bases between the two ends. Here the CDR3 DNA reads TGTGCCAGCAGCCCGCAGGGGATCGGGGAGACCCAGTACTTC. This codes for CASSPQGIGETQYF.

By share, this clonotype counts as large. The gene calls are TRBV27 and TRBJ2-2; no firm D call. Germline CDR1 is MNHEY and CDR2 is SMNVEV (reference sequence). Between the trimmed V and J ends, which lost 3 bases and 6 bases, there was a span of 11 bases. The CDR3 consists of 14 residues. The CDR3 reads CASSLGSSPGELFF. The DNA of the CDR3 is TGTGCCAGCAGTTTGGGCTCATCCCCCGGGGAGCTGTTTTTT.